This TCR beta chain was identified in a study of cytomegalovirus exposure and HLA in healthy donors. Clones were read by immunoSEQ multiplex PCR, and TCRdb kept only the in-frame ones, dropping some. In the table there are 60,000 to 90,000 clones, approximately 86% of which are singletons. Germline CDR1 is SGHNT and CDR2 is YYREEE (reference sequence). This CDR3 has 12 residues. Trimming pared 4 bases from V and 6 bases from J, leaving 11 bases between. The sequenced sample consisted of PBMCs. This receptor was obtained from a man aged 25-45 years in good health and CMV-seronegative. This chain uses TRBV5-4 with TRBJ2-7; D might be TRBD2 (5 bases). As DNA, the CDR3 is TGTGCCAGCAGCCCGGAGAGGGCCGAGCAGTACTTC. Residues: CASSPERAEQYF.